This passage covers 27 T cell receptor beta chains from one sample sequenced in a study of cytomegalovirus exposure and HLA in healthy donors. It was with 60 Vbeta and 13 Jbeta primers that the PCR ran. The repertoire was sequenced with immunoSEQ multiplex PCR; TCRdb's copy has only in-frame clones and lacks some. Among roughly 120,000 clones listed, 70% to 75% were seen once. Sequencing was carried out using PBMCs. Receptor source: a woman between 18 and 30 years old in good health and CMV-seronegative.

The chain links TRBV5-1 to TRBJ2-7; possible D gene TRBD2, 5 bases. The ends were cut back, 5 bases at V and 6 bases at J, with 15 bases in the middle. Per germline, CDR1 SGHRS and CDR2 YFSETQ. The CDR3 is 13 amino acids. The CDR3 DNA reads TGCGCCAGCAGTCGGAGGTACACCCGCGAGCAGTACTTC. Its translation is CASSRRYTREQYF.

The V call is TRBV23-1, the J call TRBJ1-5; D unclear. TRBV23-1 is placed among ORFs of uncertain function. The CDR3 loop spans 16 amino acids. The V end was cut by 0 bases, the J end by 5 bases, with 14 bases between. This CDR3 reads CASSQSWNFEDQPQHF. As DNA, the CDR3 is TGCGCCAGCAGTCAATCGTGGAATTTCGAGGATCAGCCCCAGCATTTT.

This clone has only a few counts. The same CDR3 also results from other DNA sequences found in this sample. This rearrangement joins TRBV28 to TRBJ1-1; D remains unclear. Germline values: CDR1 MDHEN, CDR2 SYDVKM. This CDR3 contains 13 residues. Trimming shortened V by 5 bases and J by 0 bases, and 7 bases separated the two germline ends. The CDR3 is CASSLEMNTEAFF. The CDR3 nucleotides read TGTGCCAGCAGTCTGGAGATGAACACTGAAGCTTTCTTT.

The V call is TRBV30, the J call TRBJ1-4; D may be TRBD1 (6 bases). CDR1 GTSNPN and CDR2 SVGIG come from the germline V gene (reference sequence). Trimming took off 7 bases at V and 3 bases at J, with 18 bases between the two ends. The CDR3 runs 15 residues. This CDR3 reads CASLIKQGSNEKLFF. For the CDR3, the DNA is TGTGCCTCTCTAATAAAACAGGGTTCTAATGAAAAACTGTTTTTT.

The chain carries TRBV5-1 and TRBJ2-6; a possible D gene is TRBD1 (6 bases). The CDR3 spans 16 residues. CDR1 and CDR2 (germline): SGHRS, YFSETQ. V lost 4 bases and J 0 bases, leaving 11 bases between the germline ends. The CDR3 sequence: CASSMDSSSGANVLTF. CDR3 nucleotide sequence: TGCGCCAGCAGCATGGACAGTAGCTCTGGGGCCAACGTCCTGACTTTC. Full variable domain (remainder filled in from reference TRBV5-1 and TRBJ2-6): KAGVTQTPRYLIKTRGQQVTLSCSPISGHRSVSWYQQTPGQGLQFLFEYFSETQRNKGNFPGRFSGRQFSNSRSEMNVSTLELGDSALYLCASSMDSSSGANVLTFGAGSRLTVL.

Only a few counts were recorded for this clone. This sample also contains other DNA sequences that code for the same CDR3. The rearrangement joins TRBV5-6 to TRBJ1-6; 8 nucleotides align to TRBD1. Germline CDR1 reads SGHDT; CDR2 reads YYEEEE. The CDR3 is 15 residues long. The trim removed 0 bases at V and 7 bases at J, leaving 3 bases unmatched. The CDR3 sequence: CASSLAGTGNSPLHF. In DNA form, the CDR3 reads TGTGCCAGCAGCTTGGCCGGGACAGGCAATTCACCCCTCCACTTT.

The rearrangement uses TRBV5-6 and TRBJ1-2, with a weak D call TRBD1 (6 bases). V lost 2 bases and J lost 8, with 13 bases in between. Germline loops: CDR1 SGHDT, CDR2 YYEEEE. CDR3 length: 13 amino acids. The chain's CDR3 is CASSFRGGLGYTF. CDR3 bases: TGTGCCAGCAGCTTCCGGGGGGGCCTCGGCTACACCTTC.

CDR3 nucleotide sequence: TGTGCCAGCAGCCAACACCTAGGGGGACTAGCGGGGGAGAACACCGGGGAGCTGTTTTTT. This translates into CASSQHLGGLAGENTGELFF. The chain recombines TRBV4-2 with TRBJ2-2; the match to TRBD2 covers 14 bases. The J segment lost 1 base and the V segment lost 2 bases, leaving 9 bases of the junction unmatched. CDR1 is LGHNA and CDR2 is YNFKEQ in the germline V gene. The CDR3 is 20 amino acids.

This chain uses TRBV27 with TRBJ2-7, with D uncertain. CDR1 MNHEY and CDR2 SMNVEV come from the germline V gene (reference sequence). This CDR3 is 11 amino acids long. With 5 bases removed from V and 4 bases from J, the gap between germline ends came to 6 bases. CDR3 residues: CASSPRYEQYF. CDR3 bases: TGTGCCAGCAGTCCTCGGTACGAGCAGTACTTC.

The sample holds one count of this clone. This CDR3 reads CASSGGGLATNEKLFF. The CDR3, as DNA: TGTGCCAGCAGTGGAGGGGGTCTTGCAACTAATGAAAAACTGTTTTTT. The genes are TRBV6-1 and TRBJ1-4; possibly TRBD1 for D (6 bases). There are 16 residues in the CDR3. Trimming left V 4 bases short and J 0 bases short, with 12 bases between. Germline V gene sequence: CDR1 MNHNS, CDR2 SASEGT.

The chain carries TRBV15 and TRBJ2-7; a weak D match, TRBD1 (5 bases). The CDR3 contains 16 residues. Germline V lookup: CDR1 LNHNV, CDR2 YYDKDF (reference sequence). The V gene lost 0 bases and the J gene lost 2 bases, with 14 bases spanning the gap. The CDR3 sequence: CATSRDRALGAYEQYF. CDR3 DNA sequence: TGTGCCACCAGCAGAGATCGGGCCCTAGGGGCCTACGAGCAGTACTTC.

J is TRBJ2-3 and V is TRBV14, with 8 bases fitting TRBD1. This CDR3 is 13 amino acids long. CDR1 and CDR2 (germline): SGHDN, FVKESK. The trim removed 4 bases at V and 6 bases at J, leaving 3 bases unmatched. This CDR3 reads CASSPGQGDTQYF. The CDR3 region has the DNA TGTGCCAGCAGCCCCGGACAGGGCGATACGCAGTATTTT.

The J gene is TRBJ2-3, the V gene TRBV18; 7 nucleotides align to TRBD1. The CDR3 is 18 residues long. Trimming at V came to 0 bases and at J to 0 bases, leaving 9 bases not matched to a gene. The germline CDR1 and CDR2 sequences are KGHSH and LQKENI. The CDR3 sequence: CASSPPDLRDSSTDTQYF. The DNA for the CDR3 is TGTGCCAGCTCACCACCGGATTTACGGGACAGTAGCACAGATACGCAGTATTTT.

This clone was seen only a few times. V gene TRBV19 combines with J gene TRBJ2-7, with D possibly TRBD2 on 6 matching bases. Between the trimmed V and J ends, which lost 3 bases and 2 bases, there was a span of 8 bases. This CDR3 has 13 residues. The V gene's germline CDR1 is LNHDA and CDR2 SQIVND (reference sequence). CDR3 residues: CASSIAGPYEQYF. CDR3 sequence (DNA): TGTGCCAGTAGTATCGCGGGACCCTACGAGCAGTACTTC.

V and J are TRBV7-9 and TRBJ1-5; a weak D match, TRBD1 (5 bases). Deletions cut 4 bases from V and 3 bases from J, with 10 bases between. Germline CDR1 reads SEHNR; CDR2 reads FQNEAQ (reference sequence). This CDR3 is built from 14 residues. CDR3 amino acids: CASSSDSNNQPQHF. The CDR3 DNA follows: TGTGCCAGCAGCTCCGACAGCAACAATCAGCCCCAGCATTTT.

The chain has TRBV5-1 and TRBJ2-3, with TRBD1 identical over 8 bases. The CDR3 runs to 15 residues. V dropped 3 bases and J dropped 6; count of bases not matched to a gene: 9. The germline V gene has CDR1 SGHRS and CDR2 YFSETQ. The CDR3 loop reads CASSSQGAMGDTQYF. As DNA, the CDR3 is TGCGCCAGCAGCTCTCAGGGGGCCATGGGGGATACGCAGTATTTT. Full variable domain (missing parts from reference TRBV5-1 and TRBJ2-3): KAGVTQTPRYLIKTRGQQVTLSCSPISGHRSVSWYQQTPGQGLQFLFEYFSETQRNKGNFPGRFSGRQFSNSRSEMNVSTLELGDSALYLCASSSQGAMGDTQYFGPGTRLTVL.

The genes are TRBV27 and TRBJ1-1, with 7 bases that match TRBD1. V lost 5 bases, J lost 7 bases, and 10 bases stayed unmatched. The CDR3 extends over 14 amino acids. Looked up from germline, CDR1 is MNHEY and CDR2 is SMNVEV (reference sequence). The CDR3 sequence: CASSADRVTGEAFF. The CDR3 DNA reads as TGTGCCAGCAGTGCCGACAGGGTTACGGGTGAAGCTTTCTTT.

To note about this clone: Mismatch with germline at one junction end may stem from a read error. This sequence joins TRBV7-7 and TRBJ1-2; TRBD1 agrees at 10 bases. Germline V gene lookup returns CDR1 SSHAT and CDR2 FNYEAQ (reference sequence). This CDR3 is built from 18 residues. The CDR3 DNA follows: TGTGCTAGCAGTCCCCCTGGGACAGGGGTCACTCGCTGCTATGGCTACACCTTC. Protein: CASSPPGTGVTRCYGYTF. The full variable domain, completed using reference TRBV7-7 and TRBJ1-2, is GAGVSQSPRYKVTKRGQDVTLRCDPISSHATLYWYQQALGQGPEFLTYFNYEAQPDKSGLPSDRFSAERPEGSISTLTIQRTEQRDSAMYRCASSPPGTGVTRCYGYTFGSGTRLTVV.

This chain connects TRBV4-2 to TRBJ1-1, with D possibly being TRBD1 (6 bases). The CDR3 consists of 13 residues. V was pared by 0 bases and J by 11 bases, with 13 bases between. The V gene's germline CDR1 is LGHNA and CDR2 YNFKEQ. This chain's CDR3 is CASSQDRGAGAFF. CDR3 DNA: TGTGCCAGCAGCCAAGATCGGGGGGCTGGTGCTTTCTTT.

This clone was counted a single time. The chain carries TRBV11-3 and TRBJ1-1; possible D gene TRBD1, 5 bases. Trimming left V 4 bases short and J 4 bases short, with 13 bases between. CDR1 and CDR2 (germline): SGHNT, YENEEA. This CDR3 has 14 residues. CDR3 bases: TGTGCCAGCAGCTCGGGGGGTGTGAGCACTGAAGCTTTCTTT. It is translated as CASSSGGVSTEAFF.

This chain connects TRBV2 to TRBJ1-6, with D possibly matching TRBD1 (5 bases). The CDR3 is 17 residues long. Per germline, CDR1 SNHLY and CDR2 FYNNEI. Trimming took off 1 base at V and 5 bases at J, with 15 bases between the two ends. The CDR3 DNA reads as TGTGCCAGCAGTGAAGAGCGGGGGAGTTTTAATAATTCACCCCTCCACTTT. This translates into CASSEERGSFNNSPLHF.

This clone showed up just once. Here the CDR3 DNA reads TGTGCCAGCAGTTTTTCCGTCGGGGGGAGCAATCAGCCCCAGCATTTT. It encodes CASSFSVGGSNQPQHF. V is TRBV28 and J is TRBJ1-5, with D perhaps matching TRBD1 (5 bases). The length of the CDR3 is 16 residues. V gave up 3 bases and J gave up 1 base, with 13 bases separating them. Per germline, CDR1 MDHEN and CDR2 SYDVKM.

The chain's CDR3 is CASGRAPSGANVLTF. Written as DNA, the CDR3 is TGTGCCAGCGGGAGGGCCCCCTCTGGGGCCAACGTCCTGACTTTC. The chain is built from TRBV5-5 and TRBJ2-6; 7 bases agree with TRBD2. The CDR3 is 15 residues long. CDR1 and CDR2 (germline): SGHKS, YYEKEE (reference sequence). J lost 0 bases, V lost 7 bases, and 4 bases had no gene match.

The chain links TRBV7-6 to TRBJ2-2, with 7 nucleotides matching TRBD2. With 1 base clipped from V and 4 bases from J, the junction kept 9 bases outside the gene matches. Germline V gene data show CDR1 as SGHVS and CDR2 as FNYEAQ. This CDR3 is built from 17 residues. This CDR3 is CASSLVSPGGITGELFF. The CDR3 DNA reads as TGTGCCAGCAGCTTAGTTTCTCCGGGGGGAATCACCGGGGAGCTGTTTTTT.

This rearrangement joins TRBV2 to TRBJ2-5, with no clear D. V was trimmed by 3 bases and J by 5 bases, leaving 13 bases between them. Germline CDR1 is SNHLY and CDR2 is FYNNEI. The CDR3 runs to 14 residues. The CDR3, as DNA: TGTGCCAGCAGTGACGGCCAAGGCAGGGAGACCCAGTACTTC. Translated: CASSDGQGRETQYF.

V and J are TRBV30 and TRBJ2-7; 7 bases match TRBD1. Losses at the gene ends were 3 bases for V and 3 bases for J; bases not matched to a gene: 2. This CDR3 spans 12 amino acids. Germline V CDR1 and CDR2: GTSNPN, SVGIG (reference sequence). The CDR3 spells CAWRGTDYEQYF. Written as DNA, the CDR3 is TGTGCCTGGAGGGGGACAGACTACGAGCAGTACTTC.

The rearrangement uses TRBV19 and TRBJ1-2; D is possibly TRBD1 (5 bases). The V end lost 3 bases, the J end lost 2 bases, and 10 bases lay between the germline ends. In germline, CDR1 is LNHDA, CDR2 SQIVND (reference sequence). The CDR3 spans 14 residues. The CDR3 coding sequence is TGTGCCAGTAGTATCAACAGACAGAACTATGGCTACACCTTC. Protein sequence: CASSINRQNYGYTF.